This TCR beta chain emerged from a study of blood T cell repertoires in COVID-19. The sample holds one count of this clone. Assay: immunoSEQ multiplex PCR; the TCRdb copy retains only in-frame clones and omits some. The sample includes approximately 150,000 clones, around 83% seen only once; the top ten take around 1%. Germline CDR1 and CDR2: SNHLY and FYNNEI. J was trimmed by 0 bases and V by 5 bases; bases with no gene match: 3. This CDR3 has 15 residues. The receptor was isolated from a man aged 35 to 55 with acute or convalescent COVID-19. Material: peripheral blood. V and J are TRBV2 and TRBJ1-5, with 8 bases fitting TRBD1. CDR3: CASSRQGYSNQPQHF. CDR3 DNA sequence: TGTGCCAGCAGTCGACAGGGGTATAGCAATCAGCCCCAGCATTTT.